This TCR beta chain comes out of a study of T cells in Graves' hyperthyroidism and ophthalmopathy. Researchers took RNA transcripts and amplified the TCR beta CDR3 regions from them. RT-PCR in the first round (using the HTBI primer set) targeted the TCR CDR3. From the multiplex PCR reads, TCRdb called clonotypes with MiXCR, one entry per CDR3 protein. The sample holds a few hundred thousand distinct CDR3 sequences, less than 15% seen once. The CDR3 contains 17 residues. The germline V and J ends were trimmed by 7 bases and 4 bases, with 23 bases remaining between them. Germline lookup yields CDR1 MNHEY and CDR2 SMNVEV (reference sequence). At least ten counts were recorded for this clonotype.

This TCR was sampled from a woman aged 40 to 49 with Graves' hyperthyroidism that later progressed to Graves' ophthalmopathy. Material: blood. V is TRBV27 and J is TRBJ2-1, with D possibly matching TRBD1 (6 bases). CDR3 sequence (DNA): TGTGCCAGCAAAGGGACATTCGGCCCTCACTTATACAATGAGCAGTTCTTC. Protein sequence: CASKGTFGPHLYNEQFF.